This T cell receptor beta chain was recorded in a study of Ad26.COV2.S vaccination and SARS-CoV-2 variants. About the study: Participant was drawn from the COV1001 Ad26.COV2.S trial arm. The vaccine Ad26.COV2.S was put into the muscle once, or twice with 56 days between.

On this clone: The target antigen is unknown.

As for treatment: around 19 received Ad26.COV2.S at low or high dose, single or two shots; 5 received placebo; per-sample allocation not given. Day 63 after the first vaccine or placebo injection was the time point for sampling. The sample came from a Boston adult aged 18-55 years. Overall study findings and caveats: Researchers cautioned that TCR breadth and depth analyses may have underestimated total T cell responses.

Repertoires were generated with immunoSEQ multiplex PCR, while TCRdb's copy carries only in-frame clones and drops some. The table shows approximately 300,000 clones, with 85% occurring only once. This clonotype was obtained from a person between 18 and 59 years old who received the Ad26.COV2.S COVID-19 vaccine or a placebo. The input for sequencing was peripheral blood, taken in a trial of Ad26.COV2.S vaccine versus placebo.

This CDR3 is CASSERVSLPFPYEQYF. The CDR3 DNA sequence: TGTGCCAGCAGTGAGAGGGTTTCTCTACCTTTTCCCTACGAGCAGTACTTC. V is TRBV6-1 and J is TRBJ2-7; TRBD2 might be the D (5 bases). The germline CDR1 and CDR2 sequences are MNHNS and SASEGT. V gave up 3 bases and J gave up 2 bases, with 20 bases separating them. The CDR3 covers 17 residues.